One sample yielded the 17 T cell receptor beta chains listed below, sequenced in a study of T-cell reconstitution after alpha-beta-depleted transplantation in children. Preparation of the TCRbeta library involved a method that used unique molecular identifiers. TCRdb re-derived calls from the PCR reads in MiXCR, one entry per CDR3 protein. Of roughly 500,000 distinct CDR3 sequences listed, approximately 32% are singletons. Sequencing was performed on PBMCs from the stem cell graft donor, taken from the stem cell graft. The receptors were gathered from a human donor who donated a stem cell graft to a child with aplastic anemia.

This clonotype was seen only once. The rearrangement links TRBV7-9 to TRBJ2-1; the D gene is possibly TRBD2 (5 bases). The CDR3 is made up of 13 amino acids. Germline V gives CDR1 SEHNR, CDR2 FQNEAQ (reference sequence). Trimming took off 4 bases at V and 10 bases at J, with 14 bases between the two ends. The CDR3 spells CASSSRQGGEQFF. The CDR3 region has the DNA TGTGCCAGCAGCTCCCGACAAGGAGGCGAGCAGTTCTTC.

This clonotype has just one count. The rearrangement joins TRBV11-3 to TRBJ2-3, with a weak D call TRBD1 (5 bases). V lost 0 bases and J lost 3, with 10 bases in between. Germline V CDR1 and CDR2: SGHNT, YENEEA. The CDR3 covers 15 residues. CDR3 protein: CASSLEGPRTDTQYF. CDR3 DNA sequence: TGTGCCAGCAGCTTAGAGGGGCCTAGGACAGATACGCAGTATTTT.

This clonotype has more than one count but fewer than ten. This chain connects TRBV20-1 to TRBJ2-3; maybe TRBD2 (5 bases). The V gene's germline CDR1 is DFQATT and CDR2 SNEGSKA (reference sequence). The CDR3 consists of 14 residues. CDR3 sequence (DNA): TGCAGCACCGAGGACTGGGGTTTCACAGATACGCAGTATTTT. Translated: CSTEDWGFTDTQYF.

CDR3 sequence: CASSPFPIGQGTNEKLFF. Here the CDR3 DNA reads TGCGCCAGCAGCCCATTCCCAATCGGACAGGGAACTAATGAAAAACTGTTTTTT. This chain links TRBV5-1 with TRBJ1-4; TRBD1 matches 8 bases. Looked up from germline, CDR1 is SGHRS and CDR2 is YFSETQ. V shed 4 bases, J shed 1 base, and the junction held 12 bases outside the gene matches. The CDR3 has 18 amino acids. Full variable domain (missing parts from reference TRBV5-1 and TRBJ1-4): KAGVTQTPRYLIKTRGQQVTLSCSPISGHRSVSWYQQTPGQGLQFLFEYFSETQRNKGNFPGRFSGRQFSNSRSEMNVSTLELGDSALYLCASSPFPIGQGTNEKLFFGSGTQLSVL.

This clonotype was seen more than once but under ten times. This rearrangement joins TRBV29-1 to TRBJ1-3; D remains ambiguous. The CDR3 runs 11 residues. Trimming took off 7 bases at V and 4 bases at J, with 8 bases between the two ends. The germline V gene encodes CDR1 SQVTM and CDR2 ANQGSEA. The CDR3 sequence: CSAGGGNTIYF. The DNA for the CDR3 is TGCAGCGCCGGTGGGGGAAACACCATATATTTT.

The rearrangement links TRBV4-2 to TRBJ1-5; possibly TRBD1 for D (5 bases). V was trimmed by 0 bases and J by 12 bases, leaving 12 bases between them. This CDR3 comprises 13 residues. CDR1 LGHNA and CDR2 YNFKEQ come from the germline V gene. The CDR3 DNA sequence: TGTGCCAGCAGCCAAGACTCAAGGGGACTCCAGCATTTT. Its translation: CASSQDSRGLQHF.

This clonotype occurred a few times. This chain links TRBV7-2 with TRBJ1-5; D not resolved. The CDR3 totals 15 residues. V lost 1 base, J lost 2 bases, and 9 bases lay in between. Germline values: CDR1 SGHTA, CDR2 FQGNSA. The CDR3 protein is CASSLGGPRNQPQHF. In nucleotides, the CDR3 is TGTGCCAGCAGCTTAGGAGGGCCGCGCAATCAGCCCCAGCATTTT.

This chain connects TRBV30 to TRBJ1-2; D is perhaps TRBD1 (5 bases). The CDR3 is 15 residues long. Germline V CDR1 and CDR2: GTSNPN, SVGIG (reference sequence). With 5 bases removed from V and 3 bases from J, the gap between germline ends came to 19 bases. CDR3 nucleotide sequence: TGTGCCTGGGAGGTCGGGACGGAAAGGGACTATGGCTACACCTTC. Encoded protein: CAWEVGTERDYGYTF.

This clonotype has only a few counts. The CDR3 nucleotides read TGCAGCGTATCCAATAAAAATGAAGCTTTCTTT. This gives the protein CSVSNKNEAFF. This chain uses TRBV29-1 with TRBJ1-1; no clear D gene. This CDR3 contains 11 residues. Germline CDR1 reads SQVTM; CDR2 reads ANQGSEA. Trimming pared 6 bases from V and 7 bases from J, leaving 12 bases between. The entire variable domain, with the rest obtained from reference TRBV29-1 and TRBJ1-1, is as follows: SAVISQKPSRDICQRGTSLTIQCQVDSQVTMMFWYRQQPGQSLTLIATANQGSEATYESGFVIDKFPISRPNLTFSTLTVSNMSPEDSSIYLCSVSNKNEAFFGQGTRLTVV.

The chain carries TRBV12-3 or TRBV12-4 and TRBJ2-5; D remains unclear. This CDR3 contains 14 residues. Trimming removed 1 base from V and 5 bases from J, with 11 bases in between. The CDR3 sequence is CASSLVLSRETQYF. The DNA for the CDR3 is TGTGCCAGCAGTTTAGTACTAAGTCGGGAGACCCAGTACTTC.

The rearrangement links TRBV20-1 to TRBJ2-1, with 11 bases identical to TRBD2. CDR3 length: 16 residues. Per germline, CDR1 DFQATT and CDR2 SNEGSKA (reference sequence). J lost 8 bases, V lost 3 bases, and 12 bases had no gene match. The CDR3 is CSARATGTSGMDEQFF. In DNA form, the CDR3 reads TGCAGTGCTAGGGCTACCGGGACTAGCGGAATGGATGAGCAGTTCTTC.

The chain joins TRBV18 to TRBJ2-3, with D uncertain. The CDR3 runs to 13 residues. CDR1 is KGHSH, CDR2 LQKENI, per germline. The germline V and J ends were trimmed by 0 bases and 4 bases, with 5 bases remaining between them. The CDR3 DNA sequence: TGTGCCAGCTCACCACCGATAGCAGATACGCAGTATTTT. This sequence encodes CASSPPIADTQYF. Using reference TRBV18 and TRBJ2-3 for the parts outside the CDR3, the full variable domain is NAGVMQNPRHLVRRRGQEARLRCSPMKGHSHVYWYRQLPEEGLKFMVYLQKENIIDESGMPKERFSAEFPKEGPSILRIQQVVRGDSAAYFCASSPPIADTQYFGPGTRLTVL.

This clonotype was counted once. The J gene is TRBJ1-6, the V gene TRBV19, with D possibly matching TRBD1 (6 bases). CDR3 length equals 16 residues. Trimming removed 4 bases at V and 0 bases at J, with 10 bases between. The V gene's germline CDR1 is LNHDA and CDR2 SQIVND (reference sequence). CDR3 sequence reads: CASSSDRSSYNSPLHF. DNA for the CDR3: TGTGCCAGTAGTAGTGACAGGAGCTCCTATAATTCACCCCTCCACTTT.

This clonotype came up a few times. The V call is TRBV6-2 or TRBV6-3, the J call TRBJ2-7; TRBD2 matches 11 bases. CDR1 and CDR2 (germline): MNHEY, SVGEGT. The CDR3 runs to 16 residues. Trimming cost V 8 bases and J 4 bases; bases outside gene matches: 13. The CDR3 is CASVEPLAGGLYEQYV. The DNA of the CDR3 is TGTGCCAGCGTCGAACCCCTAGCGGGAGGTCTATACGAGCAGTACGTC.

This rearrangement joins TRBV6-5 to TRBJ1-3; 9 positions agree with TRBD1. J was trimmed by 1 base and V by 3 bases; bases with no gene match: 7. The CDR3 spans 17 residues. Germline CDR1 MNHEY, CDR2 SVGAGI. The CDR3 region has the DNA TGTGCCAGCAGTTATTCCCGGGACAGGGTTTCTGGAAACACCATATATTTT. Its translation is CASSYSRDRVSGNTIYF.

This rearrangement joins TRBV3-1 to TRBJ1-2, with D perhaps matching TRBD1 (5 bases). The CDR3 is 12 residues long. Germline V gene data show CDR1 as LGHDT and CDR2 as YNNKEL (reference sequence). V dropped 0 bases and J dropped 8 bases, with 7 bases sitting between them. The CDR3 loop reads CASSQDKGGYTF. In DNA form, the CDR3 reads TGTGCCAGCAGCCAAGATAAGGGGGGCTACACCTTC.

This sequence joins TRBV5-5 and TRBJ2-3, with 9 bases lining up with TRBD1. Losses at the gene ends were 4 bases for V and 3 bases for J; bases not matched to a gene: 9. The CDR3 is 16 residues long. Germline V gene sequence: CDR1 SGHKS, CDR2 YYEKEE (reference sequence). Written as DNA, the CDR3 is TGTGCCAGCAGCATCCCTGATGGACAGGGGACAGATACGCAGTATTTT. Translated, it gives CASSIPDGQGTDTQYF.